These 21 T cell receptor beta chains originate from one sample sequenced in a study of blood T cell repertoires in COVID-19. Measured with immunoSEQ multiplex PCR; TCRdb has only the in-frame clones, and not every one. Among approximately 150,000 clones listed, approximately 80% were seen once. The sequenced sample was PBMCs or T cells enriched from blood (not recorded which). The origin of the receptors is a woman aged 45 to 65 who had recovered from COVID-19.

V and J are TRBV18 and TRBJ2-1; TRBD1 aligns across 8 bases. V dropped 3 bases and J dropped 7; count of bases not matched to a gene: 8. Germline V lookup: CDR1 KGHSH, CDR2 LQKENI. This CDR3 has 15 amino acids. CDR3 residues: CASSPYRTGTNEQFF. Written as DNA, the CDR3 is TGTGCCAGCTCACCTTATAGGACAGGGACGAATGAGCAGTTCTTC.

CDR3 amino acids: CATSDASGTYNEQFF. CDR3 DNA sequence: TGTGCCACCAGTGATGCGAGCGGGACTTACAATGAGCAGTTCTTC. The chain uses TRBV24-1 and TRBJ2-1, with 7 bases identical to TRBD2. Germline loops: CDR1 KGHDR, CDR2 SFDVKD. The CDR3 contains 15 residues. J gave up 4 bases and V 3 bases, and 5 bases lay outside the gene matches.

This chain links TRBV13 with TRBJ1-1, with 7 bases matching TRBD1. This CDR3 spans 14 amino acids. Germline values: CDR1 PRHDT, CDR2 FYEKMQ (reference sequence). V dropped 5 bases and J dropped 6; count of bases not matched to a gene: 9. The DNA for the CDR3 is TGTGCCAGCAGCAGATGGGACAGTATCGCTGAAGCTTTCTTT. This encodes CASSRWDSIAEAFF. Complete variable domain (other parts from reference TRBV13 and TRBJ1-1): AAGVIQSPRHLIKEKRETATLKCYPIPRHDTVYWYQQGPGQDPQFLISFYEKMQSDKGSIPDRFSAQQFSDYHSELNMSSLELGDSALYFCASSRWDSIAEAFFGQGTRLTVV.

The V and J genes are TRBV14 and TRBJ1-1, with a possible D match to TRBD1 (6 bases). Trimming removed 4 bases from V and 4 bases from J, with 19 bases in between. Per the germline V gene, CDR1 is SGHDN and CDR2 is FVKESK. This CDR3 spans 16 amino acids. The CDR3 DNA sequence: TGTGCCAGCAGCCCCCGCCGCGGGGGGCAGGCCACTGAAGCTTTCTTT. This encodes CASSPRRGGQATEAFF.

This sequence joins TRBV9 and TRBJ1-1; the D is unclear. The V gene lost 3 bases and the J gene lost 4 bases, with 16 bases spanning the gap. Germline CDR1 and CDR2: SGDLS and YYNGEE. The CDR3 has 15 amino acids. The CDR3 region has the DNA TGTGCCAGCAGCGCAGACACCCTCAGGCCCACTGAAGCTTTCTTT. As protein: CASSADTLRPTEAFF.

The chain carries TRBV14 and TRBJ2-1; D is unresolved. Per the germline V gene, CDR1 is SGHDN and CDR2 is FVKESK. V lost 0 bases and J 10 bases, leaving 10 bases between the germline ends. The CDR3 extends over 13 amino acids. The CDR3 bases are TGTGCCAGCAGCCAAGACCCCCTACGGGAGCAGTTCTTC. Amino acids: CASSQDPLREQFF. The full variable domain, its missing parts supplied by reference TRBV14 and TRBJ2-1, is EAGVTQFPSHSVIEKGQTVTLRCDPISGHDNLYWYRRVMGKEIKFLLHFVKESKQDESGMPNNRFLAERTGGTYSTLKVQPAELEDSGVYFCASSQDPLREQFFGPGTRLTVL.

The V gene is TRBV11-2, the J gene TRBJ2-2, with TRBD1 identical over 7 bases. The germline gives CDR1 SGHAT, CDR2 FQNNGV. The CDR3 totals 14 residues. V lost 5 bases to trimming and J lost 4 bases; unmatched junction nucleotides: 4. The CDR3 here is CASSRQGSTGELFF. The CDR3 DNA reads as TGTGCCAGCAGCCGACAGGGTTCCACCGGGGAGCTGTTTTTT.

The V and J genes are TRBV4-2 and TRBJ2-7; TRBD2 might be the D (5 bases). The CDR3 has 17 residues. Germline CDR1 LGHNA, CDR2 YNFKEQ. The ends were cut back, 6 bases at V and 0 bases at J, with 21 bases in the middle. In nucleotides, the CDR3 is TGTGCCAGCAGGACGGAGAGCGGCTCGCAGAGCTCCTACGAGCAGTACTTC. It specifies CASRTESGSQSSYEQYF.

This rearrangement joins TRBV2 to TRBJ1-1, with D possibly being TRBD1 (5 bases). Between the trimmed V and J ends, which lost 6 bases and 10 bases, there was a span of 12 bases. CDR1 and CDR2 (germline): SNHLY, FYNNEI. CDR3 size: 11 residues. For the CDR3, the DNA is TGTGCCAGCAGCCGACGGGACTTAGCTTTCTTT. It specifies CASSRRDLAFF.

The gene calls are TRBV3-1 (or the pseudogene TRBV3-2) and TRBJ1-4; D might be TRBD1 (6 bases). This CDR3 is 14 amino acids long. V lost 4 bases to trimming and J lost 8 bases, with 14 bases between them. In germline, CDR1 is LGHDT, CDR2 YNNKEL (reference sequence). The chain's CDR3 is CASSRSSGGEKLFF. The CDR3 DNA is TGTGCCAGCAGCCGCTCCTCGGGGGGCGAAAAACTGTTTTTT.

This rearrangement joins TRBV18 to TRBJ1-1; no firm D call. Germline CDR1 and CDR2: KGHSH and LQKENI. The CDR3 runs to 13 residues. The V and J ends lost 6 bases and 1 base respectively, with 9 bases between them. The CDR3 here is CASSATANTEAFF. The CDR3 bases are TGTGCCAGCTCGGCTACAGCGAACACTGAAGCTTTCTTT.

This chain links TRBV7-9 with TRBJ1-2; 9 nucleotides line up with TRBD1. Germline CDR1 and CDR2: SEHNR and FQNEAQ (reference sequence). This CDR3 contains 12 residues. V dropped 4 bases and J dropped 7; count of bases not matched to a gene: 1. In DNA form, the CDR3 reads TGTGCCAGCAGCTGGACAGGGGCTGGCTACACCTTC. Translation gives CASSWTGAGYTF. The complete variable domain, with remaining parts taken from reference TRBV7-9 and TRBJ1-2, reads DTGVSQNPRHKITKRGQNVTFRCDPISEHNRLYWYRQTLGQGPEFLTYFQNEAQLEKSRLLSDRFSAERPKGSFSTLEIQRTEQGDSAMYLCASSWTGAGYTFGSGTRLTVV.

In this sample, this clone turned up once. V gene TRBV2 combines with J gene TRBJ2-5; 8 nucleotides line up with TRBD2. J gave up 6 bases and V 8 bases, and 5 bases lay outside the gene matches. Germline V gene data show CDR1 as SNHLY and CDR2 as FYNNEI. The CDR3 has 12 residues. The chain's CDR3 is CASREGQQTQYF. For the CDR3, the DNA is TGTGCCAGCCGGGAGGGCCAGCAGACCCAGTACTTC.

This rearrangement joins TRBV7-2 to TRBJ2-3; TRBD1 agrees at 10 bases. Germline trimming cut 6 bases from V and 4 bases from J; bases unmatched to any gene: 7. CDR1 is SGHTA, CDR2 FQGNSA, per germline. There are 15 residues in the CDR3. The DNA of the CDR3 is TGTGCCAGCAGACCTAGACAGGGGGCTTCAGATACGCAGTATTTT. Protein sequence: CASRPRQGASDTQYF.

This chain links TRBV11-2 with TRBJ2-1; TRBD1 matches at 7 bases. The CDR3 is 12 residues long. Per germline, CDR1 SGHAT and CDR2 FQNNGV. V was clipped by 3 bases and J by 9 bases; unmatched bases: 2. CDR3 bases: TGTGCCAGCAGCTTTCAGGGGGTTGAGCAGTTCTTC. As protein: CASSFQGVEQFF.

This clone was counted once. The chain employs TRBV4-3 and TRBJ2-1; possibly TRBD2 for D (6 bases). This CDR3 contains 15 residues. V was trimmed by 0 bases and J by 2 bases, leaving 8 bases between them. Per germline, CDR1 LGHNA and CDR2 YSLEER. CDR3 coding DNA: TGCGCCAGCAGCCAAGAGCGGGGACCCTACAATGAGCAGTTCTTC. Protein product: CASSQERGPYNEQFF.

The chain joins TRBV7-9 to TRBJ2-1; 12 nucleotides agree with TRBD1. Germline V gene sequence: CDR1 SEHNR, CDR2 FQNEAQ (reference sequence). V trimming: 1 base; J trimming: 5 bases; junction bases outside the gene matches: 3. The CDR3 totals 16 residues. CDR3 sequence reads: CASSLGGQGAHNEQFF. The DNA for the CDR3 is TGTGCCAGCAGCTTAGGGGGACAGGGGGCCCACAATGAGCAGTTCTTC.

This clone was counted a single time. This chain connects TRBV18 to TRBJ1-1, with D maybe TRBD1 (5 bases). The germline V gene encodes CDR1 KGHSH and CDR2 LQKENI. CDR3 length: 14 amino acids. Trimming took off 1 base at V and 3 bases at J, with 9 bases between the two ends. CDR3: CASSPLTQDTEAFF. CDR3 DNA sequence: TGTGCCAGCTCACCACTCACACAGGACACTGAAGCTTTCTTT.

The chain combines TRBV11-2 with TRBJ2-1; no definite D call. The V and J ends lost 1 base and 2 bases respectively, with 6 bases between them. CDR3 length: 14 residues. Germline CDR1 and CDR2: SGHAT and FQNNGV. This CDR3 is CASSLGQAYNEQFF. CDR3 DNA sequence: TGTGCCAGCAGCTTAGGGCAAGCCTACAATGAGCAGTTCTTC.

The chain links TRBV28 to TRBJ1-5, with D unresolved. Trimming left V 7 bases short and J 1 base short, with 17 bases between. CDR1 is MDHEN and CDR2 is SYDVKM in the germline V gene. CDR3 size: 16 residues. The CDR3 loop reads CASKVPGGRSNQPQHF. CDR3 nucleotides: TGTGCCAGCAAGGTTCCGGGAGGGCGGAGCAATCAGCCCCAGCATTTT. The whole variable domain, remainder taken from reference TRBV28 and TRBJ1-5, is DVKVTQSSRYLVKRTGEKVFLECVQDMDHENMFWYRQDPGLGLRLIYFSYDVKMKEKGDIPEGYSVSREKKERFSLILESASTNQTSMYLCASKVPGGRSNQPQHFGDGTRLSIL.

The rearrangement joins TRBV19 to TRBJ2-2; the match to TRBD2 covers 15 bases. The CDR3 is 16 amino acids. J was trimmed by 6 bases and V by 4 bases; bases with no gene match: 3. Germline V gene lookup returns CDR1 LNHDA and CDR2 SQIVND (reference sequence). The DNA of the CDR3 is TGTGCCAGTAGTAGGACTAGCGGGAGGGCCGCCGGGGAGCTGTTTTTT. This gives the protein CASSRTSGRAAGELFF.